The clone carrying this TCR beta chain was seen more than once but under ten times. What it binds is unknown. The data are from a study of blood T cells in healthy people across ages. Study results and limitations: Per million T cells, the diversity of TCR beta decreased roughly linearly as age advanced.

The CDR3 sequence is 12 residues long. Trimming cost V 7 bases and J 10 bases, with 14 bases left between them. Germline V gives CDR1 MNHEY, CDR2 SVGEGT. It was with a sample-barcoded 5' primer and a J-beta primer mix that a second PCR of roughly 6 to 12 cycles was run. Every cDNA molecule carried a tag from a template-switch adaptor bearing 12 random nucleotides. MiXCR, applied by TCRdb to the 5' RACE reads, yields one record per CDR3 protein. The sample carries fewer than 1 million distinct CDR3 sequences, 40% to 50% recorded once. Sequenced material: blood. The clonotype was recovered from a man aged 55 to 70 in good health. The chain couples TRBV6-2 or TRBV6-3 to TRBJ2-1; possible D gene TRBD2, 7 bases. CDR3 sequence reads: CASKGGGGEQFF. The CDR3 DNA reads as TGTGCCAGCAAGGGAGGGGGAGGCGAGCAGTTCTTC.